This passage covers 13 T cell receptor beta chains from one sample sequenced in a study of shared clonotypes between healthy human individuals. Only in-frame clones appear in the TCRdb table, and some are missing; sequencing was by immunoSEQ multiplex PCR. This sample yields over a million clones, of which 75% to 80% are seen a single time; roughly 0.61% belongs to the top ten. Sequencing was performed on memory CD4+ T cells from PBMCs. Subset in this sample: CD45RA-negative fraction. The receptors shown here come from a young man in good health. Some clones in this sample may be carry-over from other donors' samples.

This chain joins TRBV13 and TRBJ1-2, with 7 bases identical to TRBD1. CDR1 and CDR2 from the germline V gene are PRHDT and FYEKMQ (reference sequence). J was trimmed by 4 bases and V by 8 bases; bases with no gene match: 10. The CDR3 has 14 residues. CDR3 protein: CASSLGQPFYGYTF. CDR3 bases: TGTGCCAGCTCCCTGGGACAGCCCTTCTATGGCTACACCTTC.

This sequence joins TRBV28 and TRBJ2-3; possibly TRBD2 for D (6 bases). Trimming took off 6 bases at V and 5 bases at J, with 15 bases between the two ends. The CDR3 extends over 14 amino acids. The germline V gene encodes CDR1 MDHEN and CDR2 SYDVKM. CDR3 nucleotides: TGTGCCAGCAGCCGTAGCGGACCGAGAGATACGCAGTATTTT. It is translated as CASSRSGPRDTQYF. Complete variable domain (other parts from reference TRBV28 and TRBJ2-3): DVKVTQSSRYLVKRTGEKVFLECVQDMDHENMFWYRQDPGLGLRLIYFSYDVKMKEKGDIPEGYSVSREKKERFSLILESASTNQTSMYLCASSRSGPRDTQYFGPGTRLTVL.

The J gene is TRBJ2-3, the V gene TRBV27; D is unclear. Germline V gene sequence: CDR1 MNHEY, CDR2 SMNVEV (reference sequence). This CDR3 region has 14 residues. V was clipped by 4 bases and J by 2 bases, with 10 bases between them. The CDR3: CASSWYSPTDTQYF. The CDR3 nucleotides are TGTGCCAGCAGTTGGTACAGCCCCACAGATACGCAGTATTTT.

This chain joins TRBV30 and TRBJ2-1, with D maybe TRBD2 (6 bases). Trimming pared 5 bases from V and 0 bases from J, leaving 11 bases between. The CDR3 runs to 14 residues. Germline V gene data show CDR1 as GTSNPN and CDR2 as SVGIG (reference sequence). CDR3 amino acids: CAWGLGSSYNEQFF. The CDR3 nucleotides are TGTGCCTGGGGGCTCGGGAGCTCCTACAATGAGCAGTTCTTC.

CDR3 sequence reads: CASRIGTGGEQFF. The CDR3 nucleotides read TGTGCCAGCAGGATAGGGACAGGGGGTGAGCAGTTCTTC. The genes are TRBV6-5 and TRBJ2-1, with 11 nucleotides matching TRBD1. This CDR3 has 13 residues. V gave up 6 bases and J gave up 9 bases; unmatched junction bases: 4. The V gene's germline CDR1 is MNHEY and CDR2 SVGAGI.

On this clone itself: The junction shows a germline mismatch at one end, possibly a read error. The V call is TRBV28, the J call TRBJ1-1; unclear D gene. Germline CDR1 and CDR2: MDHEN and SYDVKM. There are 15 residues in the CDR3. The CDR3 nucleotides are TGTGCCAGCAGTTTTGGGCATAACGCGGCACCGAGAGTTATCTTT. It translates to CASSFGHNAAPRVIF.

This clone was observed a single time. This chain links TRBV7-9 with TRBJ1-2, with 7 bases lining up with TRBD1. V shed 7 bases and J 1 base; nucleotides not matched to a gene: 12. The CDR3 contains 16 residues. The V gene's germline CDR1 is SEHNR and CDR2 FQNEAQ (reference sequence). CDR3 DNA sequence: TGTGCCAGCACCTTTGGGACAGACACTTTTAACTATGGCTACACCTTC. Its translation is CASTFGTDTFNYGYTF.

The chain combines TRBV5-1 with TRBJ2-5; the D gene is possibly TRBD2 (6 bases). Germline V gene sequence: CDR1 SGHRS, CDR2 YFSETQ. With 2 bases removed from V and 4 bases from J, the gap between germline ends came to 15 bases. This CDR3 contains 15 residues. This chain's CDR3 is CASSFLGGGVETQYF. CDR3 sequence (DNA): TGCGCCAGCAGCTTTTTGGGGGGAGGAGTAGAGACCCAGTACTTC.

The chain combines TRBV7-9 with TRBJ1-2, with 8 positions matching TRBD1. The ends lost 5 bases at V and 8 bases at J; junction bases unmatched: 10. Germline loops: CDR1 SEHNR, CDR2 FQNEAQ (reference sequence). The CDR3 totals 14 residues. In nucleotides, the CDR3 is TGTGCCAGCAGCACCTCGACAGGGGCGGAGGGCTACACCTTC. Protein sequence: CASSTSTGAEGYTF.

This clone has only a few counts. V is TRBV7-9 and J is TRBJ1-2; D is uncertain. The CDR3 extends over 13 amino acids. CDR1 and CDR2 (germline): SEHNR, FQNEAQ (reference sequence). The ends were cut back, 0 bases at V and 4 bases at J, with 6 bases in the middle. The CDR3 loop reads CASSLAALYGYTF. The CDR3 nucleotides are TGTGCCAGCAGCTTAGCCGCACTCTATGGCTACACCTTC.

The CDR3 DNA follows: TGTGCCAGCAGTTACAACCCAGGGGAAGGCTACACCTTC. It specifies CASSYNPGEGYTF. The chain is built from TRBV6-6 and TRBJ1-2; D may be TRBD1 (6 bases). The V end lost 2 bases, the J end lost 8 bases, and 12 bases lay between the germline ends. CDR1 and CDR2 (germline): MNHNY, SVGAGI (reference sequence). The CDR3 is made up of 13 amino acids.

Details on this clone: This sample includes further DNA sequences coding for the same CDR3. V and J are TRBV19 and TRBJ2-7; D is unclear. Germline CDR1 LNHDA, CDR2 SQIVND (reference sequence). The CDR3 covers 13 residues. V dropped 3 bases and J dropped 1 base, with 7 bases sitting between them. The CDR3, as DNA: TGTGCCAGTAGTATGGTCGGATCCTACGAGCAGTACTTC. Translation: CASSMVGSYEQYF.

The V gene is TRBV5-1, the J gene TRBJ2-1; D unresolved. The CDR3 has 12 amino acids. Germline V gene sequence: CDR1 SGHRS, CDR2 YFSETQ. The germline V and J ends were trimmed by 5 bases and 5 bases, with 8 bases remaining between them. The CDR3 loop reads CASREENNEQFF. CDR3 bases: TGCGCCAGCAGAGAGGAAAACAATGAGCAGTTCTTC.